This passage covers 20 T cell receptor beta chains from one sample sequenced in a study of T cell repertoires in cytomegalovirus infection. TCRdb redid the calling of the reads with MiXCR, one entry per CDR3 protein. The profile shows approximately 110,000 distinct CDR3 sequences, under 35% of them singletons. These receptors lack a known antigen. The input for sequencing was CD8+ T cells from cultured PBMCs, taken from culture after CMV antigen stimulation. The receptors derive from a human donor in good health (CMV status not recorded). Some clones in this sample may be carry-over from other donors' samples.

The V gene is TRBV6-1, the J gene TRBJ1-6; no reliable D call. Germline-derived CDR1 and CDR2 are MNHNS and SASEGT. The CDR3 runs 10 residues. The V and J ends lost 8 bases and 12 bases respectively, with 8 bases between them. The CDR3 sequence: CASGPEPLHF. For the CDR3, the DNA is TGTGCCAGCGGGCCCGAACCCCTCCACTTT.

This clonotype was observed once. The V call is TRBV4-1, the J call TRBJ2-7; D uncertain. Germline V gives CDR1 MGHRA, CDR2 YSYEKL. The CDR3 length is 15 residues. V was trimmed by 1 base and J by 0 bases, leaving 10 bases between them. This chain's CDR3 is CASSQGQRSSYEQYF. DNA for the CDR3: TGCGCCAGCAGCCAAGGCCAGCGATCCTCCTACGAGCAGTACTTC.

This clonotype has just a few counts. The chain joins TRBV4-1 to TRBJ2-3; D ambiguous. Germline lookup yields CDR1 MGHRA and CDR2 YSYEKL. This CDR3 is 18 amino acids long. Deletions cut 1 base from V and 2 bases from J, with 19 bases between. DNA of the CDR3: TGCGCCAGCAGCCAAGCTGTCTCGGGCTCAGGCTTCACAGATACGCAGTATTTT. Translating gives CASSQAVSGSGFTDTQYF.

This chain links TRBV25-1 with TRBJ2-1; D uncertain. The CDR3 has 15 amino acids. Germline assignment: CDR1 MGHDK and CDR2 SYGVNS. V dropped 3 bases and J dropped 1 base, with 10 bases sitting between them. The CDR3 is CASSEPGPSYNEQFF. CDR3 nucleotide sequence: TGTGCCAGCAGTGAGCCGGGTCCGTCCTACAATGAGCAGTTCTTC. Full variable domain (remainder filled in from reference TRBV25-1 and TRBJ2-1): EADIYQTPRYLVIGTGKKITLECSQTMGHDKMYWYQQDPGMELHLIHYSYGVNSTEKGDLSSESTVSRIRTEHFPLTLESARPSHTSQYLCASSEPGPSYNEQFFGPGTRLTVL.

The chain links TRBV5-1 to TRBJ1-1; 7 nucleotides align to TRBD1. Looked up from germline, CDR1 is SGHRS and CDR2 is YFSETQ. After removal of 2 bases from V and 2 bases from J, the junction contained 3 bases not matched to a gene. The CDR3 totals 14 residues. The CDR3 nucleotides are TGCGCCAGCAGCTTTACAGGGGCTAACACTGAAGCTTTCTTT. Amino acid sequence: CASSFTGANTEAFF.

The rearrangement links TRBV6-6 to TRBJ2-1, with D possibly being TRBD1 (5 bases). V was clipped by 8 bases and J by 4 bases, with 15 bases between them. The V gene's germline CDR1 is MNHNY and CDR2 SVGAGI (reference sequence). CDR3 size: 14 residues. CDR3 DNA: TGTGCCAGCTCAGAATGGGGCGGTTACAATGAGCAGTTCTTC. Residues: CASSEWGGYNEQFF.

In this sample, this clonotype turned up a few times. The gene calls are TRBV12-3 or TRBV12-4 and TRBJ2-3; 9 bases line up with TRBD2. J was trimmed by 2 bases and V by 8 bases; bases with no gene match: 5. CDR3 size: 14 residues. The CDR3 here is CASGAGGTTDTQYF. DNA of the CDR3: TGTGCCAGCGGGGCGGGGGGGACCACAGATACGCAGTATTTT.

The rearrangement joins TRBV5-4 to TRBJ1-5; TRBD1 matches at 9 bases. J was trimmed by 9 bases and V by 4 bases; bases with no gene match: 11. The CDR3 is 15 residues long. CDR1 is SGHNT and CDR2 is YYREEE in the germline V gene (reference sequence). In DNA form, the CDR3 reads TGTGCCAGCAGCCGCGGGACAGGGCCAGAACGGCCCCAGCATTTT. Its translation: CASSRGTGPERPQHF. Full variable domain (remainder filled in from reference TRBV5-4 and TRBJ1-5): ETGVTQSPTHLIKTRGQQVTLRCSSQSGHNTVSWYQQALGQGPQFIFQYYREEENGRGNFPPRFSGLQFPNYSSELNVNALELDDSALYLCASSRGTGPERPQHFGDGTRLSIL.

This clonotype came up many times. The rearrangement joins TRBV6-1 to TRBJ2-7; 8 bases align to TRBD2. Germline V lookup: CDR1 MNHNS, CDR2 SASEGT. V trimming: 5 bases; J trimming: 0 bases; junction bases outside the gene matches: 9. The CDR3 is 16 residues long. The CDR3 DNA is TGTGCCAGCAGTACCCGGGGGGGGGCCCTCTCCTACGAGCAGTACTTC. Translation: CASSTRGGALSYEQYF.

The chain carries TRBV12-3 or TRBV12-4 and TRBJ2-3; 12 positions agree with TRBD2. The V segment lost 4 bases and the J segment 2 bases; nucleotides outside the gene matches: 4. The CDR3 is 16 residues long. CDR3 bases: TGTGCCAGCAGTTGGGGACTAGCGGGCCCCACAGATACGCAGTATTTT. It is translated as CASSWGLAGPTDTQYF.

Turning to this clonotype: Given a much more abundant clone one base away, this may be a read error. V usage is TRBV4-3 and J usage is TRBJ2-1; 8 positions match TRBD2. Germline V CDR1 and CDR2: LGHNA, YSLEER. Germline trimming cut 4 bases from V and 4 bases from J; bases unmatched to any gene: 6. There are 15 residues in the CDR3. CDR3 in DNA: TGCGCCAGCAGCCGCGGGGGGTCAAAATACAATGAGCAGTTCTTC. The encoded protein is CASSRGGSKYNEQFF.

This clonotype was counted between two and nine times. The chain couples TRBV7-6 to TRBJ1-6, with TRBD1 matching 8 bases. Germline V gene lookup returns CDR1 SGHVS and CDR2 FNYEAQ. J lost 5 bases, V lost 5 bases, and 5 bases had no gene match. CDR3 length: 15 residues. CDR3 protein: CASSVTGGDNSPLHF. As DNA, the CDR3 is TGTGCCAGCAGCGTTACAGGGGGAGATAATTCACCCCTCCACTTT. Combining the CDR3 with reference TRBV7-6 and TRBJ1-6 gives the whole variable domain GAGVSQSPRYKVTKRGQDVALRCDPISGHVSLYWYRQALGQGPEFLTYFNYEAQQDKSGLPNDRFSAERPEGSISTLTIQRTEQRDSAMYRCASSVTGGDNSPLHFGNGTRLTVT.

The chain carries TRBV19 and TRBJ2-7, with 9 nucleotides matching TRBD1. The ends lost 1 base at V and 3 bases at J; junction bases unmatched: 7. Germline CDR1 LNHDA, CDR2 SQIVND (reference sequence). This CDR3 has 16 amino acids. The CDR3 is CASSIGAGTGYYEQYF. The CDR3 DNA reads as TGTGCCAGTAGTATAGGTGCCGGGACAGGGTACTACGAGCAGTACTTC.

The chain combines TRBV11-1 with TRBJ2-5; no clear D gene. The CDR3 is 15 amino acids. Germline CDR1 reads SGHAT; CDR2 reads FQDESV (reference sequence). V dropped 2 bases and J dropped 2 bases, with 12 bases sitting between them. CDR3 bases: TGTGCCAGCAGCTTATACAAGACTTTTCAAGAGACCCAGTACTTC. This translates into CASSLYKTFQETQYF. Using reference TRBV11-1 and TRBJ2-5 for the parts outside the CDR3, the full variable domain is EAEVAQSPRYKITEKSQAVAFWCDPISGHATLYWYRQILGQGPELLVQFQDESVVDDSQLPKDRFSAERLKGVDSTLKIQPAELGDSAMYLCASSLYKTFQETQYFGPGTRLLVL.

The chain combines TRBV6-6 with TRBJ1-1; D is perhaps TRBD1 (5 bases). This CDR3 region has 14 residues. The germline V gene has CDR1 MNHNY and CDR2 SVGAGI (reference sequence). Trimming removed 0 bases from V and 4 bases from J, with 9 bases in between. CDR3 nucleotides: TGTGCCAGCAGTTACTCGGGGGTCGGCACTGAAGCTTTCTTT. Translation gives CASSYSGVGTEAFF.

This chain connects TRBV27 to TRBJ1-1, with TRBD1 as a possible D gene (5 bases). Trimming cost V 10 bases and J 1 base, with 16 bases left between them. CDR3 length: 14 residues. The germline CDR1 and CDR2 sequences are MNHEY and SMNVEV (reference sequence). The DNA for the CDR3 is TGTGCCACCTCTCGGCGGGGCCAGAACACTGAAGCTTTCTTT. It translates to CATSRRGQNTEAFF.

J is TRBJ2-2 and V is TRBV19; D gene uncertain. V lost 7 bases and J lost 7, with 19 bases in between. The CDR3 length is 15 residues. Germline V gives CDR1 LNHDA, CDR2 SQIVND (reference sequence). DNA of the CDR3: TGTGCCAGTAACGGATTTAGTTTTCCTGACGGGGAGCTGTTTTTT. This encodes CASNGFSFPDGELFF.

The chain has TRBV10-3 and TRBJ2-2, with unresolved D. Germline V lookup: CDR1 ENHRY, CDR2 SYGVKD. The length of the CDR3 is 13 residues. Trimming cost V 8 bases and J 2 bases, with 9 bases left between them. CDR3 sequence: CAIGWANTGELFF. CDR3 bases: TGTGCCATCGGGTGGGCTAACACCGGGGAGCTGTTTTTT.

This clonotype has a handful of counts. V gene TRBV19 combines with J gene TRBJ1-1; unclear D gene. The CDR3 has 13 residues. The V and J ends lost 9 bases and 1 base respectively, with 12 bases between them. Germline V gives CDR1 LNHDA, CDR2 SQIVND (reference sequence). Here the CDR3 reads CASALGTNTEAFF. The CDR3 region has the DNA TGTGCCAGCGCCTTGGGAACGAACACTGAAGCTTTCTTT.

The chain uses TRBV27 and TRBJ1-2; weak D call: TRBD1 (5 bases). Per germline, CDR1 MNHEY and CDR2 SMNVEV (reference sequence). Trimming cost V 6 bases and J 8 bases, with 19 bases left between them. The CDR3 loop spans 14 amino acids. The CDR3 nucleotides are TGTGCCAGCAGACCAACGGCGACAGCCGGCGGCTACACCTTC. Translated: CASRPTATAGGYTF.